These T cell receptor beta chains were read from a single sample in a study of blood T cell repertoires in COVID-19. Assay used: immunoSEQ multiplex PCR; TCRdb lists only in-frame clones, some missing. The data hold 200,000 to 300,000 clones, with about 82% observed a single time. Sequenced: peripheral blood. These receptors were obtained from a woman between 55 and 75 years old with active or convalescent COVID-19. Each CDR3 is given with its conserved first and last residue. The D gene is left open where the match is weak. Clone size is given for some rows only: seen once, a few or many times, or a class if the clone is expanded.

size | J | V | D | CDR3 | DNA
. | TRBJ2-3 | TRBV5-1 | TRBD1 | CASSTRQGGDTQYF | TGCGCCAGCAGCACCCGACAGGGGGGAGATACGCAGTATTTT
. | TRBJ2-3 | TRBV20-1 | TRBD2 | CSASQGLAGHTDTQYF | TGCAGTGCTAGTCAGGGACTAGCGGGACACACAGATACGCAGTATTTT
. | TRBJ2-3 | TRBV5-1 | . | CASSLVGTDSTDTQYF | TGCGCCAGCAGCTTGGTTGGCACCGATAGCACAGATACGCAGTATTTT
. | TRBJ1-2 | TRBV11-3 | TRBD1 | CASSPSRSGGYGYTF | TGTGCCAGCAGCCCATCAAGGTCAGGGGGTTATGGCTACACCTTC
. | TRBJ2-2 | TRBV27 | TRBD1 | CASSLWGQGNTGELFF | TGTGCCAGCAGTTTATGGGGACAGGGTAACACCGGGGAGCTGTTTTTT
. | TRBJ1-1 | TRBV6-1 | . | CASSESGGAGTEAFF | TGTGCCAGCAGTGAAAGTGGGGGCGCGGGCACTGAAGCTTTCTTT
. | TRBJ2-7 | TRBV7-9 | TRBD1 | CASSQDRSSYEQYF | TGTGCCAGCAGCCAGGACAGGAGCTCCTACGAGCAGTACTTC
once | TRBJ1-6 | TRBV19 | TRBD1 | CASTQGAQNSPLHF | TGTGCCAGTACCCAGGGGGCGCAGAATTCACCCCTCCACTTT
. | TRBJ1-3 | TRBV15 | . | CATSRDLRSSGNTIYF | TGTGCCACCAGCAGAGATTTGAGGAGCTCTGGAAACACCATATATTTT
. | TRBJ2-1 | TRBV7-8 | . | CASSLDLSSYNEQFF | TGTGCCAGCAGCTTAGACTTGAGCTCCTACAATGAGCAGTTCTTC
once | TRBJ1-3 | TRBV11-2 | . | CASSLVGSGNTIYF | TGTGCCAGCAGCTTAGTAGGGAGCGGAAACACCATATATTTT
. | TRBJ2-3 | TRBV7-9 | TRBD2 | CASSLGLAESTDTQYF | TGTGCCAGCAGCTTAGGTCTAGCGGAAAGCACAGATACGCAGTATTTT
. | TRBJ2-2 | TRBV2 | . | CASSGQARTGELFF | TGTGCCAGCAGTGGACAGGCCCGAACCGGGGAGCTGTTTTTT
few | TRBJ2-6 | TRBV24-1 | TRBD1 | CATSDVQGRSGANVLTF | TGTGCCACCAGTGATGTACAGGGGCGGTCTGGGGCCAACGTCCTGACTTTC
. | TRBJ1-4 | TRBV5-4 | TRBD1 | CASSLTTGQYEKLFF | TGTGCCAGCAGCCTGACTACGGGACAGTATGAAAAACTGTTTTTT
few | TRBJ2-3 | TRBV19 | . | CASSRGGTRTDTQYF | TGTGCCAGTAGCAGAGGAGGCACACGCACAGATACGCAGTATTTT
once | TRBJ1-4 | TRBV4-1 | TRBD1 | CASSQDGQEDEKLFF | TGCGCCAGCAGCCAGGACGGACAGGAGGATGAAAAACTGTTTTTT
. | TRBJ2-7 | TRBV6-5 | TRBD1 | CASTIDRGLSYEQYF | TGTGCCAGCACTATAGACAGGGGGCTATCCTACGAGCAGTACTTC
. | TRBJ2-3 | TRBV15 | TRBD2 | CATSFEAGASDTQYF | TGTGCCACCAGCTTCGAAGCGGGAGCATCAGATACGCAGTATTTT
. | TRBJ1-1 | TRBV19 | . | CASSIGRGTEAFF | TGTGCCAGTAGTATTGGAAGGGGCACTGAAGCTTTCTTT
. | TRBJ2-1 | TRBV9 | . | CASSADQAATYNEQFF | TGTGCCAGCTCCGCGGACCAAGCGGCGACCTACAATGAGCAGTTCTTC
few | TRBJ1-5 | TRBV5-6 | . | CASSLSRDRNQPQHF | TGTGCCAGCAGCTTGTCCAGGGATCGCAATCAGCCCCAGCATTTT
. | TRBJ2-5 | TRBV18 | . | CASSPPTAQETQYF | TGTGCCAGCTCACCACCGACAGCTCAAGAGACCCAGTACTTC
. | TRBJ2-1 | TRBV5-1 | TRBD1 | CASRSPGQGYNEQFF | TGCGCCAGCAGATCACCGGGACAGGGATACAATGAGCAGTTCTTC
. | TRBJ2-3 | TRBV6-6 | TRBD2 | CASSYFSGRAADTQYF | TGTGCCAGCAGTTATTTTAGCGGGAGGGCCGCAGATACGCAGTATTTT
. | TRBJ2-7 | TRBV5-1 | . | CASSLADTRGYEQYF | TGCGCCAGCAGCTTGGCCGATACCCGGGGCTACGAGCAGTACTTC
. | TRBJ2-3 | TRBV7-2 | . | CASSFGGLAMADTQYF | TGTGCCAGCAGCTTCGGCGGGCTAGCGATGGCAGATACGCAGTATTTT
. | TRBJ1-5 | TRBV6-5 | . | CASSYSYGGAHQPQHF | TGTGCCAGCAGTTACTCGTACGGGGGGGCCCATCAGCCCCAGCATTTT
. | TRBJ2-3 | TRBV11-2 | TRBD2 | CASSLGTSGRTQYF | TGTGCCAGCAGCTTAGGGACTAGCGGGAGAACGCAGTATTTT
. | TRBJ2-1 | TRBV5-1 | TRBD2 | CASSNRAGTNYNEQFF | TGCGCCAGCAGCAACAGAGCCGGGACTAATTACAATGAGCAGTTCTTC
once | TRBJ2-7 | TRBV15 | TRBD2 | CATSRDLLAGVNEQYF | TGTGCCACCAGCAGAGACCTACTAGCGGGAGTGAACGAGCAGTACTTC
once | TRBJ1-1 | TRBV12-3/TRBV12-4 | . | CASSRGLGTEAFF | TGTGCCAGCAGTAGGGGTTTAGGCACTGAAGCTTTCTTT
. | TRBJ2-2 | TRBV9 | TRBD1 | CASSVTGQGVFTGELFF | TGTGCCAGCAGCGTAACGGGACAGGGTGTATTTACCGGGGAGCTGTTTTTT
few | TRBJ2-5 | TRBV5-4 | TRBD2 | CASSLAGTQETQYF | TGTGCCAGCAGCTTAGCGGGGACTCAAGAGACCCAGTACTTC
. | TRBJ2-2 | TRBV5-4 | TRBD2 | CASSWVIAGIYTGELFF | TGTGCCAGCAGCTGGGTTATAGCGGGGATCTACACCGGGGAGCTGTTTTTT
once | TRBJ1-1 | TRBV18 | . | CASSPQGGGTEAFF | TGTGCCAGCTCACCACAGGGAGGCGGCACTGAAGCTTTCTTT
. | TRBJ2-3 | TRBV4-1 | TRBD2 | CASSQVPGLANTQYF | TGCGCCAGCAGCCAAGTGCCGGGACTAGCGAATACGCAGTATTTT
. | TRBJ2-5 | TRBV7-7 | TRBD2 | CASSTTSGRSFETQYF | TGTGCTAGCAGCACGACTAGCGGGAGGTCTTTTGAGACCCAGTACTTC
. | TRBJ2-2 | TRBV29-1 | . | CSVAGTAGTGELFF | TGCAGCGTTGCCGGGACAGCGGGCACCGGGGAGCTGTTTTTT
. | TRBJ1-2 | TRBV29-1 | . | CSVGSPRGGYGYTF | TGCAGCGTAGGGAGCCCTCGTGGTGGCTATGGCTACACCTTC
. | TRBJ1-3 | TRBV6-5 | . | CASRDTDSGNTIYF | TGTGCCAGCCGGGATACAGACTCTGGAAACACCATATATTTT
. | TRBJ2-3 | TRBV19 | . | CASSAPRYGTDTQYF | TGTGCCAGTAGTGCCCCTAGATACGGCACAGATACGCAGTATTTT
. | TRBJ1-5 | TRBV19 | . | CASTGEGITDNQPQHF | TGTGCCAGTACCGGAGAAGGCATCACCGACAATCAGCCCCAGCATTTT
. | TRBJ2-3 | TRBV7-2 | TRBD2 | CASSAQLAGGLTDTQYF | TGTGCCAGCAGCGCCCAACTAGCGGGGGGGCTCACAGATACGCAGTATTTT
. | TRBJ2-7 | TRBV20-1 | TRBD2 | CSARGLAEQYF | TGCAGTGCAAGGGGACTAGCCGAGCAGTACTTC
. | TRBJ1-4 | TRBV5-6 | TRBD1 | CASSIVGQGEKLFF | TGTGCCAGCAGCATCGTTGGACAGGGTGAAAAACTGTTTTTT
. | TRBJ2-2 | TRBV27 | TRBD2 | CASSLVASGTGELFF | TGTGCCAGCAGTTTAGTGGCTAGCGGAACCGGGGAGCTGTTTTTT
. | TRBJ2-7 | TRBV6-1 | TRBD2 | CASSEGGGLGSYEQYF | TGTGCCAGCAGTGAAGGGGGGGGACTAGGCTCCTACGAGCAGTACTTC
. | TRBJ2-7 | TRBV12-5 | TRBD1 | CASGLAGQPSSYEQYF | TGTGCTAGTGGTTTGGCGGGACAGCCGAGCTCCTACGAGCAGTACTTC